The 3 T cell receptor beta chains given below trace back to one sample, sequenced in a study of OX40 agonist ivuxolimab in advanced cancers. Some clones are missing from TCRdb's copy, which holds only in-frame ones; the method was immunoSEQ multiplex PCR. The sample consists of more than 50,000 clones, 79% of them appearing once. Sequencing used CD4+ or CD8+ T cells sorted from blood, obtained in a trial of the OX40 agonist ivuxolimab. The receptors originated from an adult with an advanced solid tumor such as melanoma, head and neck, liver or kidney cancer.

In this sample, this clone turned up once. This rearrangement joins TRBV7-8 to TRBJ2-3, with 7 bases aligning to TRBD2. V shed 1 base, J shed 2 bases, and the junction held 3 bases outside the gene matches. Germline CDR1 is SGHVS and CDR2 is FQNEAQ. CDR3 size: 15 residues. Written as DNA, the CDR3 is TGTGCCAGCAGCTTAGGGCTAGCGGCCACAGATACGCAGTATTTT. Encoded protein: CASSLGLAATDTQYF.

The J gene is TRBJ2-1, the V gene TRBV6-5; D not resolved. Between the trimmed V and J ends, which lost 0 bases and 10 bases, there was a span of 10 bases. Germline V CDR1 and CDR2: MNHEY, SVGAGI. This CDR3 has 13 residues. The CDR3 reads CASSYSGWEEQFF. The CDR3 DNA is TGTGCCAGCAGTTACTCCGGCTGGGAAGAGCAGTTCTTC.

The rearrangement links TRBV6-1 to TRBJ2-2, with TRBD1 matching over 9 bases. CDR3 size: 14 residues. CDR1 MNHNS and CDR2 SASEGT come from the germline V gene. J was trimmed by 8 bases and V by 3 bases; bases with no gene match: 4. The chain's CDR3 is CASSDGQGTGELFF. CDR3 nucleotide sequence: TGTGCCAGCAGTGATGGACAGGGGACAGGGGAGCTGTTTTTT.